This paragraph reports one T cell receptor beta chain. The antigen is unknown. The source of the sample is a study of T-cell reconstitution after alpha-beta-depleted transplantation in children. Overall study results and limits: At around two months after transplant, the alpha-beta T cells were reportedly derived from several hundred expanded clones that came from non-depleted graft cells. Surviving recipient T cells and thymic progenitors underlay high day-60 TCRbeta diversity in some patients.

As it was prepared, the TCRbeta library received unique molecular identifiers. Each CDR3 protein is one row after TCRdb ran MiXCR on the PCR reads. The sample contains about 980,000 distinct CDR3 sequences, around 30% of which appear only once. The CDR3 has 16 amino acids. V gave up 0 bases and J gave up 2 bases, with 13 bases separating them. Germline CDR1 and CDR2: LGHDT and YNNKEL (reference sequence). The clonotype was recovered from a boy under three years old who had a stem cell transplant for SCID, so the T cells may come from the graft donor. The specimen comprised PBMCs, mostly from graft donor cells, sampled 360 days after TCRalphabeta/CD19-depleted stem cell transplant. The chain employs TRBV3-1 and TRBJ2-5, with D unresolved. CDR3 DNA sequence: TGTGCCAGCAGCCAAGATACCCTGACTCTGCAAGAGACCCAGTACTTC. Residues: CASSQDTLTLQETQYF.